A selection of T cell receptor beta chains follows, all from one sample in a study of lymphopenia after photon versus proton radiotherapy. Here immunoSEQ multiplex PCR was the method, and the copy in TCRdb shows in-frame clones only, minus some. This table has 40,000 or so clones, approximately 90% appearing once. The sequences come from peripheral blood, collected from a patient treated with photon-based radiotherapy. Every receptor here comes from a man between 60 and 70 years old with cholangiocarcinoma. The CDR3 runs from the conserved cysteine through the conserved F or W. D genes are given only for firm matches. Size tells how often a clone was seen (once, few, many) or the class of an expanded clone, and some rows leave it out.

size: .; D: .; J: TRBJ1-1; V: TRBV29-1; CDR3: CSVVGVGGVNTEAFF; DNA: TGCAGCGTTGTGGGGGTTGGGGGTGTGAACACTGAAGCTTTCTTT
size: .; D: TRBD2; J: TRBJ2-7; V: TRBV19; CDR3: CASSIDARLAVTYEQYF; DNA: TGTGCCAGTAGTATAGATGCGCGACTAGCGGTTACCTACGAGCAGTACTTC
size: .; D: .; J: TRBJ1-2; V: TRBV10-3; CDR3: CAISVRGADGYTF; DNA: TGTGCCATCAGTGTTCGGGGGGCGGATGGCTACACCTTC
size: .; D: TRBD2; J: TRBJ2-3; V: TRBV11-1; CDR3: CASSFQRGGTDTQYF; DNA: TGTGCCAGCAGCTTTCAGCGGGGTGGCACAGATACGCAGTATTTT
size: few; D: TRBD1; J: TRBJ1-5; V: TRBV11-2; CDR3: CASSRDRGGHQPQHF; DNA: TGTGCCAGCAGCCGCGACAGGGGAGGGCATCAGCCCCAGCATTTT
size: .; D: .; J: TRBJ1-5; V: TRBV6-5; CDR3: CASSLGVKPQHF; DNA: TGTGCCAGCAGCCTGGGGGTCAAGCCCCAGCATTTT
size: .; D: .; J: TRBJ2-3; V: TRBV5-6; CDR3: CASSLVRVTGLTDTQYF; DNA: TGTGCCAGCAGCTTGGTGAGAGTCACAGGGCTCACAGATACGCAGTATTTT
size: .; D: .; J: TRBJ1-1; V: TRBV4-1; CDR3: CASSQQVQGSTEAFF; DNA: TGCGCCAGCAGCCAACAAGTGCAGGGGAGCACTGAAGCTTTCTTT
size: .; D: TRBD1; J: TRBJ1-1; V: TRBV7-9; CDR3: CASSFAGTVTEAFF; DNA: TGTGCCAGCAGCTTTGCGGGGACAGTAACTGAAGCTTTCTTT
size: once; D: .; J: TRBJ1-3; V: TRBV5-1; CDR3: CASKVSSGNTIYF; DNA: TGTGCCAGCAAAGTAAGCTCTGGAAACACCATATATTTT
size: .; D: TRBD1; J: TRBJ2-7; V: TRBV5-1; CDR3: CASSYTGTGFYEQYF; DNA: TGCGCCAGCAGCTACACCGGGACAGGGTTCTACGAGCAGTACTTC
size: .; D: .; J: TRBJ2-3; V: TRBV19; CDR3: CATSDSQNTQYF; DNA: TGTGCCACCTCGGACAGCCAGAATACGCAGTATTTT
size: .; D: .; J: TRBJ1-1; V: TRBV9; CDR3: CASSVDPVSEAFF; DNA: TGTGCCAGCAGCGTAGATCCGGTGAGTGAAGCTTTCTTT
size: .; D: .; J: TRBJ1-2; V: TRBV2; CDR3: CASSAPRTGSSVGYTF; DNA: TGTGCCAGCAGTGCCCCGCGTACAGGGTCTTCGGTCGGCTACACCTTC
size: .; D: .; J: TRBJ2-7; V: TRBV5-1; CDR3: CASSLGPTGSNYEQYF; DNA: TGCGCCAGCAGCTTGGGCCCGACCGGGTCCAATTACGAGCAGTACTTC
size: .; D: TRBD1; J: TRBJ2-7; V: TRBV5-6; CDR3: CASSSYQTGGYEQYF; DNA: TGTGCCAGCAGCTCATATCAGACAGGGGGCTACGAGCAGTACTTC
size: .; D: .; J: TRBJ2-7; V: TRBV14; CDR3: CASSHYYKEFSEQYF; DNA: TGTGCCAGCAGCCATTATTATAAGGAGTTCAGCGAGCAGTACTTC
size: .; D: TRBD1; J: TRBJ1-4; V: TRBV5-1; CDR3: CASSLATGTGPEKLFF; DNA: TGCGCCAGCAGCTTGGCCACCGGGACAGGGCCTGAAAAACTGTTTTTT
size: .; D: .; J: TRBJ1-1; V: TRBV5-8; CDR3: CASSFRDMNTEAFF; DNA: TGTGCCAGCAGCTTTAGGGACATGAACACTGAAGCTTTCTTT
size: .; D: .; J: TRBJ2-2; V: TRBV9; CDR3: CASSVSGTGELFF; DNA: TGTGCCAGCAGCGTAAGCGGCACCGGGGAGCTGTTTTTT
size: .; D: TRBD2; J: TRBJ2-7; V: TRBV27; CDR3: CASSPERGLRYEQYF; DNA: TGTGCCAGCAGTCCCGAGCGGGGTTTGCGGTACGAGCAGTACTTC
size: .; D: TRBD1; J: TRBJ2-2; V: TRBV19; CDR3: CASSGRTGESGELFF; DNA: TGTGCCAGTAGTGGGAGGACAGGGGAATCCGGGGAGCTGTTTTTT
size: few; D: TRBD1; J: TRBJ2-7; V: TRBV4-1; CDR3: CASSPGTGATYEQYF; DNA: TGCGCCAGCAGCCCGGGGACAGGGGCGACCTACGAGCAGTACTTC
size: .; D: .; J: TRBJ1-1; V: TRBV5-5; CDR3: CASSFRQDEAFF; DNA: TGTGCCAGCAGCTTTCGACAGGATGAAGCTTTCTTT
size: few; D: TRBD2; J: TRBJ2-3; V: TRBV4-2; CDR3: CASSQEAGGPDTQYF; DNA: TGTGCCAGCAGCCAAGAAGCGGGGGGGCCAGATACGCAGTATTTT
size: once; D: .; J: TRBJ2-2; V: TRBV7-2; CDR3: CASSLVYAGELFF; DNA: TGTGCCAGCAGCTTAGTATACGCCGGGGAGCTGTTTTTT